A selection of T cell receptor beta chains follows, all from one sample in a study of blood T cells in healthy people across ages. TCRdb reprocessed the 5' RACE reads with MiXCR, giving one entry per CDR3 protein. The sample records about 840,000 distinct CDR3 sequences, approximately 32% being singletons. The data were also submitted as part of a second study, on T cells of mothers and their children.

The sequencing input was blood. Every receptor here comes from a woman aged 40 to 50 in good health. CDR3s include the opening cysteine and the closing phenylalanine or tryptophan. The D gene is left open where the match is weak. Clone size appears in some rows only: once, few, many, or a class for an expanded clone.

-	TRBV7-8	TRBJ2-1	-	CASSTRPGISYNEQFF	TGTGCCAGCAGCACACGACCGGGTATTTCCTACAATGAGCAGTTCTTC
TRBD2	TRBV18	TRBJ2-7	few	CASSPPRLAFVNEQYF	TGTGCCAGCTCACCACCACGACTAGCGTTTGTCAATGAGCAGTACTTC
-	TRBV15	TRBJ2-1	few	CATRLDSSYEQFF	TGTGCCACCAGACTGGACAGCTCCTACGAGCAGTTCTTC
-	TRBV6-5	TRBJ1-1	few	CASRNREARTEAFF	TGTGCCAGCAGGAATAGGGAGGCTAGGACTGAAGCTTTCTTT
-	TRBV5-5	TRBJ2-7	few	CASSLVSRFATYEQYF	TGTGCCAGCAGCTTGGTTTCACGTTTTGCTACCTACGAGCAGTACTTC
TRBD1	TRBV29-1	TRBJ2-5	once	CSARSLGQQETQYF	TGCAGTGCTAGGAGTCTGGGACAGCAAGAGACCCAGTACTTC
-	TRBV6-1	TRBJ2-1	few	CATLSAGSSYNEQFF	TGTGCCACCCTTTCCGCAGGCAGCTCCTACAATGAGCAGTTCTTC
-	TRBV7-9	TRBJ1-5	-	CASSLGGTADQPQHF	TGCGCCAGCAGTCTGGGGGGGACCGCGGATCAGCCCCAGCATTTT
TRBD2	TRBV9	TRBJ2-3	few	CASSGTSGGGDTQYF	TGTGCCAGCAGCGGGACTAGCGGGGGTGGAGATACGCAGTATTTT
-	TRBV7-2	TRBJ2-7	few	CASSATDGSYEQYF	TGTGCCAGCAGCGCAACGGACGGCTCCTACGAGCAGTACTTC
-	TRBV5-6	TRBJ1-6	many	CASSFRARGRSPLHF	TGTGCCAGCAGCTTCAGGGCCCGGGGTAGATCACCCCTCCACTTT
-	TRBV5-1	TRBJ2-3	many	CASSPWTTEADTQYF	TGCGCCAGCAGCCCCTGGACAACCGAGGCGGATACGCAGTATTTT
-	TRBV27	TRBJ1-2	few	CASSFGEDYGYTF	TGTGCCAGCAGTTTCGGGGAGGACTATGGCTACACCTTC
TRBD1	TRBV6-2/TRBV6-3	TRBJ2-7	few	CASRRSSTGAYEQYF	TGTGCCAGCAGGAGATCATCGACAGGGGCCTACGAGCAGTACTTC
TRBD2	TRBV2	TRBJ2-1	-	CASSGKRGVAYNEQFF	TGTGCCAGCAGTGGAAAGCGGGGGGTGGCCTACAATGAGCAGTTCTTC
-	TRBV12-3/TRBV12-4	TRBJ2-3	-	CASRERGDAQYF	TGTGCCAGCAGAGAGAGAGGGGATGCGCAGTATTTT
-	TRBV7-2	TRBJ2-5	many	CASSFRALGMYQETQYF	TGTGCCAGCAGCTTCCGGGCCCTTGGAATGTACCAAGAGACCCAGTACTTC
TRBD1	TRBV28	TRBJ2-7	few	CASSSGQGVGYEQYF	TGTGCCAGCAGCTCGGGACAGGGGGTTGGCTACGAGCAGTACTTC
-	TRBV27	TRBJ1-1	-	CASSYYLRTLNTEAFF	TGTGCCAGCAGTTACTATCTTCGGACGCTGAACACTGAAGCTTTCTTT
-	TRBV5-1	TRBJ1-1	many	CASSFMKDRAYEAFF	TGCGCCAGCAGCTTTATGAAGGACCGCGCCTATGAAGCTTTCTTT
-	TRBV5-1	TRBJ1-2	-	CASSLPQGSSLATGYTF	TGCGCCAGCAGCTTGCCCCAAGGGTCCTCCCTGGCCACCGGCTACACCTTC
-	TRBV4-1	TRBJ1-1	-	CASSHRAPGDTEAFF	TGCGCCAGCAGCCATCGGGCCCCCGGGGACACTGAAGCTTTCTTT
-	TRBV20-1	TRBJ2-3	many	CSPVGPPDTQYF	TGCAGTCCTGTGGGCCCTCCAGATACGCAGTATTTT
TRBD1	TRBV29-1	TRBJ2-1	many	CSSRQGSYNEQFF	TGCAGCTCCCGACAGGGATCCTACAATGAGCAGTTCTTC
TRBD1	TRBV28	TRBJ2-7	few	CASSLVGRQGSCEQYF	TGTGCTAGCAGTTTAGTAGGGCGACAGGGGTCCTGCGAGCAGTACTTC
TRBD2	TRBV7-2	TRBJ2-4	-	CAGSLGSGGAFGIQYF	TGTGCCGGCAGCTTAGGAAGCGGGGGGGCCTTTGGCATTCAGTACTTC
TRBD1	TRBV28	TRBJ2-7	many	CASRGRDRVTYEQYF	TGTGCCAGCAGGGGCCGGGACAGGGTAACCTACGAGCAGTACTTC
-	TRBV29-1	TRBJ1-2	many	CSVRTASYGYTF	TGCAGCGTGAGGACAGCTTCCTATGGCTACACCTTC
TRBD2	TRBV5-1	TRBJ2-1	many	CASSLVAGIRDEQFF	TGCGCCAGCAGCTTGGTAGCGGGGATCCGGGATGAGCAGTTCTTC
-	TRBV27	TRBJ2-1	-	CASKSHSSSYNEQFF	TGTGCCAGCAAAAGCCACTCTAGCTCCTACAATGAGCAGTTCTTC
TRBD2	TRBV12-3/TRBV12-4	TRBJ2-5	few	CASSGGAIETQYF	TGTGCCAGCAGCGGGGGGGCCATAGAGACCCAGTACTTC
-	TRBV4-1	TRBJ1-5	-	CASSHTTGWGLNQPQHF	TGCGCCAGCAGCCACACGACAGGTTGGGGGCTTAATCAGCCTCAGCATTTT
TRBD1	TRBV28	TRBJ2-7	many	CASSFRGRYEQYF	TGTGCCAGCAGTTTCAGGGGGCGGTACGAGCAGTACTTC
-	TRBV4-1	TRBJ2-5	many	CASSQIALAQETQYF	TGCGCCAGCAGCCAGATAGCACTAGCTCAGGAGACCCAGTACTTC
TRBD1	TRBV12-3/TRBV12-4	TRBJ1-4	-	CASRRTGLEKLFF	TGTGCCAGCAGAAGGACAGGGTTGGAAAAACTGTTTTTT
TRBD1	TRBV29-1	TRBJ2-1	-	CSVGGTGLSYNEQFF	TGCAGCGTTGGCGGGACAGGCCTTTCCTACAATGAGCAGTTCTTC
-	TRBV4-3	TRBJ2-3	few	CASSQDVLGGEGTDTQYF	TGCGCCAGCAGCCAAGATGTACTAGGCGGGGAGGGCACAGATACGCAGTATTTT
TRBD2	TRBV27	TRBJ2-3	-	CTSSFIPSGVYTDTQYF	TGTACCAGCAGTTTTATTCCTAGCGGGGTCTACACAGATACGCAGTATTTT
TRBD1	TRBV11-2	TRBJ2-7	-	CASSARGSGEPYEQYF	TGTGCCAGCAGCGCCAGGGGGAGCGGCGAACCCTACGAGCAGTACTTC
TRBD2	TRBV6-2/TRBV6-3	TRBJ2-5	many	CASTMTSAQETQYF	TGTGCCAGCACCATGACTAGCGCCCAAGAGACCCAGTACTTC
TRBD2	TRBV7-2	TRBJ2-5	few	CASSLSGGAQETQYF	TGTGCCAGCAGCTTAAGCGGGGGGGCCCAAGAGACCCAGTACTTC
-	TRBV2	TRBJ1-5	-	CASAHEGLGQPQHF	TGTGCCAGCGCTCACGAGGGGTTGGGGCAGCCCCAGCATTTT